These 10 T cell receptor beta chains originate from one sample sequenced in a study of Tregs in tolerant kidney transplant recipients. Clones were sequenced by immunoSEQ multiplex PCR, and TCRdb holds only the in-frame ones, with some missing. The table gives about 30,000 clones; the top ten clones make up about an eighth of it. Specimen: CD8+ T cells from blood, collected before the transplant. The receptors here all came from a human donor who received a combined kidney and bone marrow transplant.

A remark on this clone: From the germline J gene comes the end of the CDR3, since the read stops 3 residues before it. This chain links TRBV6-2 or TRBV6-3 with TRBJ2-7; 11 nucleotides align to TRBD2. V trimming: 5 bases; J trimming: 2 bases; junction bases outside the gene matches: 5. The CDR3 runs to 15 residues. Germline CDR1 is MNHEY and CDR2 is SVGEGT. The covered CDR3 bases are TGTGCCAGCAGTCGACTAGCGGGACCTACCTACGAG. Translating gives CASSRLAGPTYE. The CDR3, in full, reads CASSRLAGPTYEQYF.

On this clone itself: The read halts 3 residues ahead of the CDR3 end, with the missing end drawn from the germline J gene. The chain carries TRBV20-1 and TRBJ2-7, with 8 positions matching TRBD2. Looked up from germline, CDR1 is DFQATT and CDR2 is SNEGSKA (reference sequence). The CDR3 is made up of 15 amino acids. The V and J ends lost 5 bases and 3 bases, in that order; junction bases with no gene match: 12. This CDR3 reads CSADPEGLVNYEQYF. Incomplete CDR3 DNA: TGCAGTGCTGACCCGGAGGGACTAGTAAACTACGAG.

In regard to this clone: The read terminates 3 residues ahead of where the CDR3 ends, so the germline J gene completes it. The chain has TRBV13 and TRBJ2-5; D may be TRBD1 (6 bases). Germline-derived CDR1 and CDR2 are PRHDT and FYEKMQ (reference sequence). V lost 5 bases and J lost 1, with 17 bases in between. This CDR3 is built from 16 residues. The CDR3 is CASSPSRQVTQETQYF. The DNA read from the CDR3 is TGTGCCAGCAGCCCGTCACGACAGGTGACCCAAGAGACC.

As concerns this clone: The CDR3 is cut off 3 residues early in the read; its end comes from the germline J gene. The chain is built from TRBV6-2 or TRBV6-3 and TRBJ2-7, with 10 nucleotides matching TRBD1. Germline assignment: CDR1 MNHEY and CDR2 SVGEGT. The V and J ends lost 6 bases and 5 bases, in that order; junction bases with no gene match: 16. The CDR3 is 17 residues long. The DNA read from the CDR3 is TGTGCCAGCAGCCCTATCCCCTTCGGGACAGGGGAGGACGAG. Its translation: CASSPIPFGTGEDE. The CDR3, in full, reads CASSPIPFGTGEDEQYF.

To note about this clone: Sequencing ends 3 residues short of the CDR3 end; the germline J gene provides the rest. This chain uses TRBV11-2 with TRBJ2-5; a weak D match, TRBD2 (6 bases). The CDR3 loop spans 15 amino acids. Trimming left V 5 bases short and J 4 bases short, with 17 bases between. Germline assignment: CDR1 SGHAT and CDR2 FQNNGV. The sequenced CDR3 bases are TGTGCCAGCAGCGAAACGGGGGAAACTATAGAGACC. Translated, it gives CASSETGETIET. The whole CDR3 sequence reads CASSETGETIETQYF. Complete variable domain (other parts from reference TRBV11-2 and TRBJ2-5): EAGVAQSPRYKIIEKRQSVAFWCNPISGHATLYWYQQILGQGPKLLIQFQNNGVVDDSQLPKDRFSAERLKGVDSTLKIQPAKLEDSAVYLCASSETGETIETQYFGPGTRLLVL.

CDR3 bases read: TGTGCCAGCAGCTTACTCAGGGGGACTGAA. This codes for CASSLLRGTE. The full CDR3 protein reads CASSLLRGTEAFF. The V call is TRBV5-6, the J call TRBJ1-1, with 7 bases fitting TRBD1. The read ends 3 residues before the CDR3 terminus; that terminus is restored from the germline J gene. The CDR3 has 13 residues. V shed 2 bases and J 5 bases; nucleotides not matched to a gene: 3. Germline V gene data show CDR1 as SGHDT and CDR2 as YYEEEE.

As concerns this clone: The CDR3 end is not reached by the read, which stops 3 residues before it; the germline J gene fills it in. The chain recombines TRBV7-8 with TRBJ2-7; D possibly corresponds to TRBD1 (6 bases). V was trimmed by 6 bases and J by 4 bases, leaving 16 bases between them. The germline V gene has CDR1 SGHVS and CDR2 FQNEAQ. This CDR3 region has 14 residues. CDR3 DNA, as far as it was read: TGTGCCAGCAGGCCGGGACACGGAGGATACGAG. As protein: CASRPGHGGYE. The CDR3 reads in full as CASRPGHGGYEQYF.

The sequenced part of the CDR3 DNA is TGTGCCAGCAGCCAAGATATTTCGTCCTACAATGAG. Translating gives CASSQDISSYNE. The CDR3 in its entirety is CASSQDISSYNEQFF. The chain carries TRBV4-2 and TRBJ2-1; D is undetermined. The read comes to an end 3 residues before the CDR3 does, leaving the germline J gene to fill in the end. V lost 0 bases and J 1 base, leaving 7 bases between the germline ends. CDR1 and CDR2 from the germline V gene are LGHNA and YNFKEQ. This CDR3 has 15 residues.

Concerning this clone itself: The DNA ends 3 residues before the CDR3 does, and the rest of the CDR3 is filled in from the germline J gene. The chain joins TRBV20-1 to TRBJ1-1; 10 bases align to TRBD1. The germline V gene encodes CDR1 DFQATT and CDR2 SNEGSKA (reference sequence). This CDR3 is built from 12 residues. The junction had 4 bases not matched to a gene; V was cut back by 7 bases and J by 5 bases. The covered CDR3 bases are TGCAGTGTAACGGGACAGGGGACTGAA. Protein sequence: CSVTGQGTE. The full CDR3 protein reads CSVTGQGTEAFF.

Comments on this clone: The read ends 3 residues early relative to the CDR3; the germline J gene fills the gap. The chain is built from TRBV16 and TRBJ1-2; D remains ambiguous. The CDR3 contains 11 residues. The germline V gene has CDR1 KGHSY and CDR2 FQNENV. V was pared by 4 bases and J by 2 bases, with 2 bases between. The CDR3 sequence is CASSPNYGYTF. CDR3 DNA (partial): TGTGCCAGCAGCCCAAACTATGGC.